These 7 T cell receptor beta chains were all obtained from the same sample, sequenced in a study of cytomegalovirus exposure and HLA in healthy donors (TCRdb year 2017). The library relied on the immunoSEQ multiplex PCR assay. The multiplex PCR relied on a mix of 60 forward primers for TCR Vbeta segments and 13 reverse primers for TCR Jbeta segments. This is the immuneACCESS table as TCRdb keeps it, with only in-frame sequences that have V and J called. A part of the clones is gone; compared with another copy, unresolved V genes explain less than half, and the rest is unexplained. Within this sample are some 120,000 clones, with less than 80% of them counted one time only. Jointly, the top ten make up 3% to 3.5% of the sample. The sequencing input was PBMCs. Every receptor here comes from a woman in her forties or fifties in good health and CMV-seronegative.

The gene calls are TRBV28 and TRBJ2-5; D might be TRBD1 or TRBD2, each matching 5 bases. TRBJ2-7 explains the end of the DNA better; the J call may be wrong. This CDR3 spans 14 amino acids. CDR1 MDHEN and CDR2 SYDVKM come from the germline V gene. The CDR3 region has the DNA TGTGCCAGCAGTTCCCCCAGAGGGGACTACGAGCAGTACTTC. Residues: CASSSPRGDYEQYF.

The chain uses TRBV7-3 and TRBJ2-1, with D possibly matching TRBD2 (5 bases). The CDR3 loop spans 13 amino acids. Germline CDR1 and CDR2: SGHTA and FQGTGA. The germline V and J ends were trimmed by 3 bases and 10 bases, with 13 bases remaining between them. The CDR3 here is CASSFSLGGEQFF. In nucleotides, the CDR3 is TGTGCCAGCAGCTTCTCTCTAGGAGGAGAGCAGTTCTTC. Variable domain in full (rest from reference TRBV7-3 and TRBJ2-1): GAGVSQTPSNKVTEKGKYVELRCDPISGHTALYWYRQSLGQGPEFLIYFQGTGAADDSGLPNDRFFAVRPEGSVSTLKIQRTERGDSAVYLCASSFSLGGEQFFGPGTRLTVL.

CDR3 loop: CAISESQETQYF. CDR3 bases: TGTGCCATCAGTGAGTCGCAGGAGACCCAGTACTTC. The J gene is TRBJ2-5, the V gene TRBV10-3; D gene uncertain. The CDR3 totals 12 residues. The germline CDR1 and CDR2 sequences are ENHRY and SYGVKD. Trimming left V 0 bases short and J 5 bases short, with 4 bases between.

V usage is TRBV18 and J usage is TRBJ1-1; D gene unclear. Trimming removed 3 bases at V and 0 bases at J, with 8 bases between. This CDR3 comprises 14 residues. The V gene's germline CDR1 is KGHSH and CDR2 LQKENI. In nucleotides, the CDR3 is TGTGCCAGCTCACCGGAGGCGATGAACACTGAAGCTTTCTTT. Protein sequence: CASSPEAMNTEAFF.

J is TRBJ2-1 and V is TRBV2; weak D call: TRBD2 (6 bases). The V gene's germline CDR1 is SNHLY and CDR2 FYNNEI. V was cut by 7 bases and J by 6 bases, with 16 bases left in between. This CDR3 comprises 14 residues. The CDR3 protein is CASIPDYLANEQFF. The DNA for the CDR3 is TGTGCCAGCATCCCGGACTACCTTGCCAATGAGCAGTTCTTC.

The chain is built from TRBV11-2 and TRBJ2-2; 10 positions match TRBD1. Germline V lookup: CDR1 SGHAT, CDR2 FQNNGV. This CDR3 has 17 residues. V lost 10 bases to trimming and J lost 3 bases; unmatched junction nucleotides: 14. The CDR3 nucleotides read TGTGCCACGCCAATCCTTGACAGGGGGCTGTACACCGGGGAGCTGTTTTTT. It specifies CATPILDRGLYTGELFF.

This chain uses TRBV25-1 with TRBJ1-1, with 9 bases identical to TRBD1. Germline lookup yields CDR1 MGHDK and CDR2 SYGVNS. Unmatched junction bases numbered 7, after V lost 5 bases and J lost 0 bases. The CDR3 runs 16 residues. CDR3 in amino acids: CASSKGQGSLNTEAFF. The CDR3 DNA is TGTGCCAGCAGTAAGGGACAGGGCTCGCTGAACACTGAAGCTTTCTTT. Drawing the rest from reference TRBV25-1 and TRBJ1-1, the complete variable domain is EADIYQTPRYLVIGTGKKITLECSQTMGHDKMYWYQQDPGMELHLIHYSYGVNSTEKGDLSSESTVSRIRTEHFPLTLESARPSHTSQYLCASSKGQGSLNTEAFFGQGTRLTVV.